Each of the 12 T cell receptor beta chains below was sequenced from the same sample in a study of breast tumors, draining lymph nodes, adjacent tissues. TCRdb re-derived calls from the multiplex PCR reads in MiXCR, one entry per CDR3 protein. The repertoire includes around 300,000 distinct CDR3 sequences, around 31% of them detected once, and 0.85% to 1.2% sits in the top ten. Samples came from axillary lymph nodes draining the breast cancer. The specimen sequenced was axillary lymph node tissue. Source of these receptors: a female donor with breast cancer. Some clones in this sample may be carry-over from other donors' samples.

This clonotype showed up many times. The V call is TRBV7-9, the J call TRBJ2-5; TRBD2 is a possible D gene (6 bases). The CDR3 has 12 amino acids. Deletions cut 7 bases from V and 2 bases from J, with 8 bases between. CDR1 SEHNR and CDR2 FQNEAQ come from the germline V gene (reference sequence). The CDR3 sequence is CASTGGQETQYF. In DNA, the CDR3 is TGTGCCAGCACTGGGGGGCAAGAGACCCAGTACTTC.

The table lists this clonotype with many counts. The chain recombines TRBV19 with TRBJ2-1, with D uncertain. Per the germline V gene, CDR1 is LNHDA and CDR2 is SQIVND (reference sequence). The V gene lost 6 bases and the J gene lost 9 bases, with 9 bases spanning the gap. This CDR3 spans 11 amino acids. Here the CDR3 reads CASSNPGEQFF. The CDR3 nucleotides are TGTGCCAGTAGCAACCCGGGTGAGCAGTTCTTC.

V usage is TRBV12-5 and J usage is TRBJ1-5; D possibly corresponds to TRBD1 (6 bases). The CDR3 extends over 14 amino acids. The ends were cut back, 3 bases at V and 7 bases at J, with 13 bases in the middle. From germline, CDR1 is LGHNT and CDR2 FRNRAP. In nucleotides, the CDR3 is TGTGCTAGTGGTTTCAGTGGAGGGGGACAGCCCCAGCATTTT. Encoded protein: CASGFSGGGQPQHF.

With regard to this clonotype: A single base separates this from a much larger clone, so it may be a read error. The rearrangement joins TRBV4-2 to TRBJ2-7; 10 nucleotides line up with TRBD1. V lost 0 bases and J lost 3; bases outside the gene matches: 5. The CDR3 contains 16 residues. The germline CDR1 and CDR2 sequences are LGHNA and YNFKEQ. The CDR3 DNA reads TGTGCCAGCAGCCAAGATTTAGGACAGGGGGTCTACGAGCAGTACTTC. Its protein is CASSQDLGQGVYEQYF.

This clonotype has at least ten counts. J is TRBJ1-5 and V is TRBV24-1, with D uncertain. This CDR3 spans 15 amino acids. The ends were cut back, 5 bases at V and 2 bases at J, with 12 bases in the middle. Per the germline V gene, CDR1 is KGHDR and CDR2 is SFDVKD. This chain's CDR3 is CATSARTSGNQPQHF. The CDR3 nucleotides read TGTGCCACCAGTGCCAGGACTAGCGGCAATCAGCCCCAGCATTTT.

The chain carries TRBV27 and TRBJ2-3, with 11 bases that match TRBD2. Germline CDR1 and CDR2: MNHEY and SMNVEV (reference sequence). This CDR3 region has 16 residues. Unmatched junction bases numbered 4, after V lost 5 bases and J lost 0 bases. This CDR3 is CASSRLAGQSTDTQYF. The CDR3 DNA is TGTGCCAGCAGTCGACTAGCGGGACAGAGCACAGATACGCAGTATTTT.

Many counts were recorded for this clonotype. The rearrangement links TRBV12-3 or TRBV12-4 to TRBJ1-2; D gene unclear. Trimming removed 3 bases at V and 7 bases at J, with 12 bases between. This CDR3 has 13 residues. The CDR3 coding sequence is TGTGCCAGCAGTTTGAAGGGCACGGGTGGCTACACCTTC. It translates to CASSLKGTGGYTF.

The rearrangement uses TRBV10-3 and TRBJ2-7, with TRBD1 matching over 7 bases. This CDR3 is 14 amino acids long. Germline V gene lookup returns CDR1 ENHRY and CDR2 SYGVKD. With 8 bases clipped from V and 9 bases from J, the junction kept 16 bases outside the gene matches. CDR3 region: CAIRSGQDTDTQYF. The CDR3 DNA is TGTGCCATCCGTTCCGGACAGGACACAGATACGCAGTACTTC.

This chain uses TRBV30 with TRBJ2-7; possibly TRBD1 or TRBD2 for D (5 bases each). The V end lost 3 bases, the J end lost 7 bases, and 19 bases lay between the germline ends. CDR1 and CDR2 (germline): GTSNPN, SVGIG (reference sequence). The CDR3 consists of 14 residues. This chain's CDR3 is CAWSTGPIAAEQYF. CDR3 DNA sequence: TGTGCCTGGAGCACGGGACCCATTGCAGCTGAGCAGTACTTC.

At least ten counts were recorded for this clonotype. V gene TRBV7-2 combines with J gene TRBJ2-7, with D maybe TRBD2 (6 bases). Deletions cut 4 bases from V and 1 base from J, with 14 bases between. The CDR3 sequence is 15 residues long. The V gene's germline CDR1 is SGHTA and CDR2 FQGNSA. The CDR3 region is CASSYASGSSYEQYF. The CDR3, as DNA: TGTGCCAGCAGCTACGCGAGCGGGTCTTCCTACGAGCAGTACTTC.

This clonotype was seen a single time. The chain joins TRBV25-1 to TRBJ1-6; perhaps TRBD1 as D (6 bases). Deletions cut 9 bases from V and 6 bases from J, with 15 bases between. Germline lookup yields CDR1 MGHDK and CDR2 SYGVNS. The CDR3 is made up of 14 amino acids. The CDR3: CARTQGNGNSPLHF. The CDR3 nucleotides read TGTGCCAGAACCCAGGGGAACGGTAATTCACCCCTCCACTTT.

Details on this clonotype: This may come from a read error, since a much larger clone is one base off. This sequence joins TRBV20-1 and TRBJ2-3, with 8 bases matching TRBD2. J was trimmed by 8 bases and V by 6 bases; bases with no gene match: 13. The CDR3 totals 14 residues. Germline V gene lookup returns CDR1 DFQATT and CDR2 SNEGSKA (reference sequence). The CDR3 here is CSAPPGGPKTTQYF. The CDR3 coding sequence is TGCAGTGCCCCCCCGGGAGGGCCTAAAACTACGCAGTATTTT.